The present T cell receptor beta chain was sequenced within a study of T cell responses to AZD1222 COVID-19 vaccine. The CDR3 loop spans 16 amino acids. Produced via immunoSEQ multiplex PCR; TCRdb's table is partial and in-frame only. Of over 110,000 clones in the sample, roughly 91% were seen once. This TCR was recovered from an adult in good health. V usage is TRBV12-2 and J usage is TRBJ1-6; TRBD1 reflects the table's D call only, with no check against the DNA. TRBV12-2 is a documented pseudogene. Sequencing was performed on peripheral blood, taken on day 0 of AZD1222 vaccination. The CDR3 region is CASRFGRGRGNSPLHF. The CDR3 DNA sequence: TGTGCAAGTCGCTTTGGTCGAGGCAGGGGAAATTCACCCCTCCACTTT.